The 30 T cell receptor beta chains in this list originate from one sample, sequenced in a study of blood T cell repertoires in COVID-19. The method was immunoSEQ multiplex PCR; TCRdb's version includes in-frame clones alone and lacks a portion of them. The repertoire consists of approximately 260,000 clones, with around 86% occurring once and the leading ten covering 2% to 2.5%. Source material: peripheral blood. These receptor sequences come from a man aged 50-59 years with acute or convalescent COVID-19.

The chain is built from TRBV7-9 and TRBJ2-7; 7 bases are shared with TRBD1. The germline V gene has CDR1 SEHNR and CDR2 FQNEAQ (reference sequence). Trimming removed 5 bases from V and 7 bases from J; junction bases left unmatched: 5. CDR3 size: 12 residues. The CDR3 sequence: CASSITGEEQYF. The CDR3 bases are TGTGCCAGCAGCATTACAGGGGAGGAGCAGTACTTC.

CDR3 amino acids: CASSLISSYEQYF. Here the CDR3 DNA reads TGTGCCAGCAGCTTGATCAGCTCCTACGAGCAGTACTTC. J is TRBJ2-7 and V is TRBV5-6; D gene unclear. Per the germline V gene, CDR1 is SGHDT and CDR2 is YYEEEE. Trimming shortened V by 1 base and J by 0 bases, and 5 bases separated the two germline ends. The CDR3 sequence is 13 residues long. The whole variable domain, filled in from reference TRBV5-6 and TRBJ2-7, reads DAGVTQSPTHLIKTRGQQVTLRCSPKSGHDTVSWYQQALGQGPQFIFQYYEEEERQRGNFPDRFSGHQFPNYSSELNVNALLLGDSALYLCASSLISSYEQYFGPGTRLTVT.

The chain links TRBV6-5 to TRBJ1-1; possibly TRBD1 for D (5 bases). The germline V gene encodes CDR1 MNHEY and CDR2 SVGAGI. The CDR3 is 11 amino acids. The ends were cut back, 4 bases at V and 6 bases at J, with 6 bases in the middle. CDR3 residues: CASSWGAEAFF. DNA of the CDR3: TGTGCCAGCAGTTGGGGGGCTGAAGCTTTCTTT.

The CDR3: CASSSGSPHRGQETQYF. As DNA, the CDR3 is TGTGCCAGCAGCTCCGGAAGCCCCCACAGGGGTCAAGAGACCCAGTACTTC. V is TRBV7-9 and J is TRBJ2-5, with 7 bases lining up with TRBD1. There are 17 residues in the CDR3. The J segment lost 2 bases and the V segment lost 4 bases, leaving 13 bases of the junction unmatched. The germline CDR1 and CDR2 sequences are SEHNR and FQNEAQ (reference sequence).

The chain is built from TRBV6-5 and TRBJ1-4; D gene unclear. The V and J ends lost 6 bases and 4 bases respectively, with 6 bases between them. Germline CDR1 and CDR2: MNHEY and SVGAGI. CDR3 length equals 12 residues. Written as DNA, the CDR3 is TGTGCCAGCAGCTACCTTAATGAAAAACTGTTTTTT. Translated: CASSYLNEKLFF.

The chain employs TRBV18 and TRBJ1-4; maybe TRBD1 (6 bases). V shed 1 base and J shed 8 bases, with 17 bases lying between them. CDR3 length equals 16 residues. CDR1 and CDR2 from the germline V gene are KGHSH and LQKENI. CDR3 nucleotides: TGTGCCAGCTCACCACGAGAAAACAGGGTCGGGGAAAAACTGTTTTTT. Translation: CASSPRENRVGEKLFF.

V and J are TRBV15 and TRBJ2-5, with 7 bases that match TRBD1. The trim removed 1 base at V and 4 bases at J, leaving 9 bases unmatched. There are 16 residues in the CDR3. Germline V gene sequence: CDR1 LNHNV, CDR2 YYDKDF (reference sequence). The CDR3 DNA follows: TGTGCCACCAGCAGAGGGAACACAGGGGTGGGAGAGACCCAGTACTTC. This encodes CATSRGNTGVGETQYF.

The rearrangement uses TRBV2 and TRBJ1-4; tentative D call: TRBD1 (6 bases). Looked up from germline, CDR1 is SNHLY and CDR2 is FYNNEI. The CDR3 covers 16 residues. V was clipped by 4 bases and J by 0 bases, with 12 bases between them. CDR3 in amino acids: CASSAKGGATNEKLFF. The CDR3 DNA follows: TGTGCCAGCAGTGCGAAGGGGGGGGCAACTAATGAAAAACTGTTTTTT.

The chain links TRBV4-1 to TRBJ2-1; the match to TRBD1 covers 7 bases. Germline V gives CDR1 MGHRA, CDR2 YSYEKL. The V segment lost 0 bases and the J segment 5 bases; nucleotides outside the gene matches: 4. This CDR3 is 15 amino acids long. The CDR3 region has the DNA TGCGCCAGCAGCCAAGAAGGGGACAGCAACAATGAGCAGTTCTTC. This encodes CASSQEGDSNNEQFF.

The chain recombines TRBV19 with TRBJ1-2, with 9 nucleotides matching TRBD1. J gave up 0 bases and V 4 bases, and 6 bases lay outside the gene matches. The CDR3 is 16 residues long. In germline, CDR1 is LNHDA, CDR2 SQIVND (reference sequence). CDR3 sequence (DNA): TGTGCCAGTAGTAAGGACAGGGGCGCCTCTAACTATGGCTACACCTTC. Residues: CASSKDRGASNYGYTF.

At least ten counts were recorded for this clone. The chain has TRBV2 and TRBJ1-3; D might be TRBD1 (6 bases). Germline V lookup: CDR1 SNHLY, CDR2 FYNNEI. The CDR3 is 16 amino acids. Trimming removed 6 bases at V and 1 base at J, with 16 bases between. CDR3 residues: CASRSGHASSGNTIYF. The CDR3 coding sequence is TGTGCCAGCAGGTCGGGACACGCGTCTTCTGGAAACACCATATATTTT.

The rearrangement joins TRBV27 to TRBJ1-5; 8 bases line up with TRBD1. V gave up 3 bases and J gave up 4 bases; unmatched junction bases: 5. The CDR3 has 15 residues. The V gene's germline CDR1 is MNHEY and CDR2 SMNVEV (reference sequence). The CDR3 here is CASSFAQGANQPQHF. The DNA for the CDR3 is TGTGCCAGCAGTTTCGCTCAGGGGGCTAATCAGCCCCAGCATTTT.

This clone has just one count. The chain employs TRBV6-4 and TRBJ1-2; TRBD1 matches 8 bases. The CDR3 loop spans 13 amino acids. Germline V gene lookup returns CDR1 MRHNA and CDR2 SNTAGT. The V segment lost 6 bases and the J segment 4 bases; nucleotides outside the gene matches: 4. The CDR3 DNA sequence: TGTGCCAGCAGGGGGGACAGGTCCTATGGCTACACCTTC. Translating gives CASRGDRSYGYTF.

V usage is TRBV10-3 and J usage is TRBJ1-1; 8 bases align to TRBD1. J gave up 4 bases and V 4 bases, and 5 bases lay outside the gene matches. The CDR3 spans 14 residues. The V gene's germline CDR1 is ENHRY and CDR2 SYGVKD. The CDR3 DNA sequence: TGTGCCATCAGTGTGTCAGGGGGCGGCACTGAAGCTTTCTTT. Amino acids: CAISVSGGGTEAFF.

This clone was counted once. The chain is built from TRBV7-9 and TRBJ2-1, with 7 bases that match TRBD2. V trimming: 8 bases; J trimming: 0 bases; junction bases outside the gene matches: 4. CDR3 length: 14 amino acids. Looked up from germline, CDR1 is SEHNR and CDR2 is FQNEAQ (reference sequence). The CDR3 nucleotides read TGTGCCAGCGGGGGGAGGGTCTCCTACAATGAGCAGTTCTTC. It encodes CASGGRVSYNEQFF.

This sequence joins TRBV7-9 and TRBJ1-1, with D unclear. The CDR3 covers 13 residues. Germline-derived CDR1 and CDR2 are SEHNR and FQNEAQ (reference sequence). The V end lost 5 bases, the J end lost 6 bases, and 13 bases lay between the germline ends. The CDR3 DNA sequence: TGTGCCAGCAGCCCGGGTCCGCCACCTGAAGCTTTCTTT. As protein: CASSPGPPPEAFF. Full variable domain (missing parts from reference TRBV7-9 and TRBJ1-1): DTGVSQNPRHKITKRGQNVTFRCDPISEHNRLYWYRQTLGQGPEFLTYFQNEAQLEKSRLLSDRFSAERPKGSFSTLEIQRTEQGDSAMYLCASSPGPPPEAFFGQGTRLTVV.

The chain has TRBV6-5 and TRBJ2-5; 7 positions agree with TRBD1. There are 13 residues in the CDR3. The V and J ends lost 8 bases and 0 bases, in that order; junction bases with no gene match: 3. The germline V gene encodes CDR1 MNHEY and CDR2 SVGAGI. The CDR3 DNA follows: TGTGCCAGCGTACAGGGGTACCAAGAGACCCAGTACTTC. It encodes CASVQGYQETQYF.

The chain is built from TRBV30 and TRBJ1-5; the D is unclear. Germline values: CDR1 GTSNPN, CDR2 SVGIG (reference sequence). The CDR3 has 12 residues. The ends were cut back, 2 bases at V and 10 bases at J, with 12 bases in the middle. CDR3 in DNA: TGTGCCTGGAGTCCCGCGGGCTTTCCCCAGCATTTT. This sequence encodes CAWSPAGFPQHF.

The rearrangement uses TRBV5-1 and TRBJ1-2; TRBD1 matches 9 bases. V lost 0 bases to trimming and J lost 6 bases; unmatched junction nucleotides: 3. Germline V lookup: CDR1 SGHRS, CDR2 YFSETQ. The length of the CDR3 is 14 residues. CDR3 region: CASSLDRGLHGYTF. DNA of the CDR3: TGCGCCAGCAGCTTGGACAGGGGGCTCCATGGCTACACCTTC.

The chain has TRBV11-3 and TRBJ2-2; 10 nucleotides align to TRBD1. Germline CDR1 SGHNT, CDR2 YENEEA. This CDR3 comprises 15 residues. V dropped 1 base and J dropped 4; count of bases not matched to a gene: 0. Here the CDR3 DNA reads TGTGCCAGCAGCTTAGGGACAGGGGGCACCGGGGAGCTGTTTTTT. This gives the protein CASSLGTGGTGELFF.

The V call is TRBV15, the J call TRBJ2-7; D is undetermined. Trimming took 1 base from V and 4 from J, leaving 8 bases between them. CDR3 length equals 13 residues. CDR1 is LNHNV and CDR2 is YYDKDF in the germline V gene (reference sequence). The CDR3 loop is CATSRVSEYEQYF. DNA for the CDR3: TGTGCCACCAGCAGAGTCTCTGAGTACGAGCAGTACTTC.

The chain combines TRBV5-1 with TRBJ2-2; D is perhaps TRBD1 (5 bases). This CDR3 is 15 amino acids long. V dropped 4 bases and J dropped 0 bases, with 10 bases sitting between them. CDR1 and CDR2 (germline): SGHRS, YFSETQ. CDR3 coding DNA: TGCGCCAGCAGCGCAGGGCAGCCGAACACCGGGGAGCTGTTTTTT. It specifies CASSAGQPNTGELFF.

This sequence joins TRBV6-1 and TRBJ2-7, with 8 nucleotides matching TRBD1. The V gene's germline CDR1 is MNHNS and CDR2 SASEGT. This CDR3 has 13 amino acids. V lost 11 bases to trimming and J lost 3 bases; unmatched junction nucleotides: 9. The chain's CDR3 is CACWDRRDYEQYF. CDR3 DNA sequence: TGTGCCTGCTGGGACAGGCGAGACTACGAGCAGTACTTC.

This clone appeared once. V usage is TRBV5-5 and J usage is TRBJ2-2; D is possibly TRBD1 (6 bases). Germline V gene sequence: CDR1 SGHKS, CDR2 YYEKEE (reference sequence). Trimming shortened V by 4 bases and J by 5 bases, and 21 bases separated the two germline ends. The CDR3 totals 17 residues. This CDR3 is CASSPTTGLTGTGELFF. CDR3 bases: TGTGCCAGCAGCCCAACTACAGGGCTAACAGGGACCGGGGAGCTGTTTTTT.

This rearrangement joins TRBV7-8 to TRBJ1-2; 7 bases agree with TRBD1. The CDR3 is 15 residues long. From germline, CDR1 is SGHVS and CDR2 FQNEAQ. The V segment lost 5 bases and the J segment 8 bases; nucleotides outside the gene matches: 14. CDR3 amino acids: CASSPGQGTVTGYTF. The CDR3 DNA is TGTGCCAGCAGCCCCGGGCAGGGGACAGTGACGGGCTACACCTTC.

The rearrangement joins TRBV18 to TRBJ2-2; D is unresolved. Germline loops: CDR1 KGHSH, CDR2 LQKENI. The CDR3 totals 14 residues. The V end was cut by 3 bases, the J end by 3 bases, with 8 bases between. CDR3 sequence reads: CASSPIVDTGELFF. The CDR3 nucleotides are TGTGCCAGCTCACCTATAGTGGACACCGGGGAGCTGTTTTTT.

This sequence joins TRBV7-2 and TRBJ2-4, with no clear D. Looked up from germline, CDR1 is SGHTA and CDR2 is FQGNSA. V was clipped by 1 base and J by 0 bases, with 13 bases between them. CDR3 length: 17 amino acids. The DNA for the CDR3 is TGTGCCAGCAGCTTAGGACCTTACAGTGGAGCCAAAAACATTCAGTACTTC. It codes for CASSLGPYSGAKNIQYF.

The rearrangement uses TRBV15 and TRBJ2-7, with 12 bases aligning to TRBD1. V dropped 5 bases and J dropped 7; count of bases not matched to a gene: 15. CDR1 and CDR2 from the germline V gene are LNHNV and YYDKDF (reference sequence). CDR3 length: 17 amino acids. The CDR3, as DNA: TGTGCCACCAGCCCCTCAGTGTGGGACAGGGGGCCGAGGGAGCAGTACTTC. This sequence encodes CATSPSVWDRGPREQYF.

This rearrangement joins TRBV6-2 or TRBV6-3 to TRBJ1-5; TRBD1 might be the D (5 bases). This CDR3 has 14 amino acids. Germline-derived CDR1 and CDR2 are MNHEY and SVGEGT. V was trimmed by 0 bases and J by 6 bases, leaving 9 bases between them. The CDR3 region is CASSYSDRSQPQHF. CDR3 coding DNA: TGTGCCAGCAGTTACTCCGACAGAAGTCAGCCCCAGCATTTT.

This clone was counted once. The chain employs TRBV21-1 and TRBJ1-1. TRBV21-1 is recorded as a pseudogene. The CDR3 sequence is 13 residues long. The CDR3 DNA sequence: TGTGCCAGCATCCCTCTACGGAACACTGAAGCTTTCTTT. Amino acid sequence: CASIPLRNTEAFF.